This T cell receptor beta chain was profiled in a study of shared clonotypes between healthy human individuals. Study background: Participating donors consisted of two women and a few men aged 18 to 49.

CD45RO-negative cells were positively selected for CCR7, leaving out terminally differentiated effector memory CD45RA+ cells. This clone was seen once. Profiled with immunoSEQ multiplex PCR; TCRdb holds only in-frame clones, not every one. Altogether around 700,000 clones are present, approximately 90% being singletons, with the ten largest covering 24%. The CDR3 is 14 residues long. V was cut by 1 base and J by 9 bases, with 17 bases left in between. CDR1 SGHKS and CDR2 YYEKEE come from the germline V gene (reference sequence). Sample: naive CD8+ T cells sorted from blood. This sequence was found in a man aged 25-45 years in good health. The V gene is TRBV5-5, the J gene TRBJ2-7; D call uncertain. CDR3 sequence (DNA): TGTGCCAGCAGCTTGACTGGGCCGACCCCCCTGCAGTACTTC. This encodes CASSLTGPTPLQYF.